The rows below give T cell receptor beta chains drawn from one sample of a study of OX40 agonist ivuxolimab in advanced cancers. Some clones are missing from TCRdb's copy, which holds only in-frame ones; the method was immunoSEQ multiplex PCR. The sample contains tens of thousands of clones, 82% of which appear only once. Sequences were derived from CD4+ or CD8+ T cells sorted from blood, sampled in a trial of the OX40 agonist ivuxolimab. These receptors were collected from an adult with an advanced solid tumor such as melanoma, head and neck, liver or kidney cancer. The CDR3 runs from the conserved cysteine through the conserved F or W. The order of the fields is V gene, CDR3 length, CDR3 protein.

V gene: TRBV27; CDR3 length: 15; CDR3 protein: CASSPLLDRVEGYTF
V gene: TRBV18; CDR3 length: 13; CDR3 protein: CASSPRAKETQYF
V gene: TRBV21-1; CDR3 length: 14; CDR3 protein: CASGRDRGQETQYF
V gene: TRBV4-1; CDR3 length: 14; CDR3 protein: CASSAHRSGNTIYF
V gene: TRBV14; CDR3 length: 15; CDR3 protein: CASSRAGTESYGYTF
V gene: TRBV7-9; CDR3 length: 15; CDR3 protein: CASSLDRLMNTEAFF
V gene: TRBV10-1; CDR3 length: 14; CDR3 protein: CASSDSGHTGELFF
V gene: TRBV9; CDR3 length: 14; CDR3 protein: CASSARDRLTEAFF
V gene: TRBV19; CDR3 length: 13; CDR3 protein: CASSTGVDSPLHF
V gene: TRBV5-1; CDR3 length: 13; CDR3 protein: CASSPGGPATQYF